The sequence of this T cell receptor beta chain was determined in a study of shared clonotypes between healthy human individuals. Naive CD45RA+ and memory CD45RA-negative subsets were split from CD4+ cells. Measured with immunoSEQ multiplex PCR; TCRdb has only the in-frame clones, and not every one. This sample has under 650,000 clones; 90% to 96% occur once, and the top ten carry approximately 0.062%. As regards this clone: Its antigen remains unidentified.

Study-level points and caveats: Sharing of clonotypes among donors was expected to vary with sequencing depth.

The clonotype originates from a woman in her thirties in good health. Specimen: naive CD4+ T cells sorted from blood. Subset reported: CD45RA+ positively selected.

CDR3 sequence reads: CASTSNQPQHF. In nucleotides, the CDR3 is TGTGCCAGCACCTCGAATCAGCCCCAGCATTTT. The V call is TRBV28, the J call TRBJ1-5; D gene ambiguous. CDR3 length equals 11 residues. V lost 7 bases, J lost 4 bases, and 5 bases lay in between. Germline V CDR1 and CDR2: MDHEN, SYDVKM.